Listed here are 25 T cell receptor beta chains from one sample, sequenced in a study of T cell clonality in common variable immunodeficiency. The study's findings and limits: Reportedly, TCR beta sequences from common variable immunodeficiency showed fewer deletions and N-nucleotide insertions.

Produced via immunoSEQ multiplex PCR; TCRdb's table is partial and in-frame only. The sample yields about 34,000 clones, without any singletons. The antigens these receptors bind are not known. The material sequenced was peripheral blood mononuclear cells. These receptors were collected from a human donor with common variable immunodeficiency.

The table lists this clone with many counts. The CDR3 is cut off 3 residues early in the read; its end comes from the germline J gene. V is TRBV18 and J is TRBJ1-1; 7 bases fit TRBD1. With 2 bases clipped from V and 7 bases from J, the junction kept 10 bases outside the gene matches. This CDR3 is 15 amino acids long. Germline V gene data show CDR1 as KGHSH and CDR2 as LQKENI. The CDR3 protein is CASSPGQERTNEAFF. CDR3 DNA, as far as it was read: TGTGCCAGCTCACCAGGACAGGAGAGAACCAATGAA.

As regards this clone: The sequence runs out 3 residues before the end of the CDR3; the remainder is reconstructed from the germline J gene. V gene TRBV30 combines with J gene TRBJ2-5; tentatively, D is TRBD2 (5 bases). Between the trimmed V and J ends, which lost 0 bases and 7 bases, there was a span of 6 bases. The CDR3 extends over 11 amino acids. Germline lookup yields CDR1 GTSNPN and CDR2 SVGIG (reference sequence). CDR3 protein: CAWSVEGTQYF. Partial CDR3 DNA: TGTGCCTGGAGTGTAGAGGGGACC.

Comments on this clone: The read ends 3 residues before the CDR3 terminus; that terminus is restored from the germline J gene. The rearrangement uses TRBV18 and TRBJ2-3; 11 nucleotides line up with TRBD1. This CDR3 spans 17 amino acids. J was trimmed by 3 bases and V by 2 bases; bases with no gene match: 7. Germline CDR1 is KGHSH and CDR2 is LQKENI. The sequenced CDR3 bases are TGTGCCAGCTCACCAACCATAGGGACAGGGGGGACAGATACG. Translation gives CASSPTIGTGGTDT. The CDR3 reads in full as CASSPTIGTGGTDTQYF.

This clone was counted a few times. The read falls 3 residues short of the CDR3 end, and the missing part is taken from the germline J gene. The J gene is TRBJ1-4, the V gene TRBV7-9, with a weak D call TRBD1 (5 bases). V lost 7 bases to trimming and J lost 8 bases, with 11 bases between them. CDR3 length equals 12 residues. Germline CDR1 reads SEHNR; CDR2 reads FQNEAQ (reference sequence). CDR3 sequence: CASMSEGEKLFF. Incomplete CDR3 DNA: TGTGCCAGCATGTCAGAGGGGGAAAAA.

Note on this clone: With the read ending 3 residues before the CDR3 end, the germline J gene is used to fill in that end. The chain couples TRBV30 to TRBJ2-7; the D gene is possibly TRBD2 (7 bases). There are 12 residues in the CDR3. Germline lookup yields CDR1 GTSNPN and CDR2 SVGIG (reference sequence). Between the trimmed V and J ends, which lost 8 bases and 4 bases, there was a span of 15 bases. The CDR3 spells CAGGGEVYEQYF. The part of the CDR3 DNA that was read is TGTGCCGGAGGGGGGGAAGTGTACGAG.

This clone came up many times. The read ends 3 residues before the CDR3 terminus; that terminus is restored from the germline J gene. The V gene is TRBV11-2, the J gene TRBJ1-4; D remains ambiguous. This CDR3 is built from 14 residues. The V end was cut by 2 bases, the J end by 8 bases, with 12 bases between. Germline V lookup: CDR1 SGHAT, CDR2 FQNNGV. CDR3 bases read: TGTGCCAGCAGCTTAAACCAGAGATGGGAAAAA. Protein: CASSLNQRWEK. The full CDR3 sequence reads CASSLNQRWEKLFF. The full variable domain, with the rest looked up from reference TRBV11-2 and TRBJ1-4, is EAGVAQSPRYKIIEKRQSVAFWCNPISGHATLYWYQQILGQGPKLLIQFQNNGVVDDSQLPKDRFSAERLKGVDSTLKIQPAKLEDSAVYLCASSLNQRWEKLFFGSGTQLSVL.

This clone occurred many times. The CDR3 extends 3 residues past the end of the read, so its final part is completed from the germline J gene. The V call is TRBV5-1, the J call TRBJ2-1; TRBD2 agrees at 16 bases. This CDR3 comprises 16 residues. Germline CDR1 SGHRS, CDR2 YFSETQ. V dropped 4 bases and J dropped 9; count of bases not matched to a gene: 7. Here the CDR3 reads CASSVGTSGRALEQFF. The CDR3 DNA, read in part, is TGCGCCAGCAGCGTCGGGACTAGCGGGAGGGCCCTTGAG.

This clone was counted at least ten times. CDR3 bases read: TGCAGCGTTGGGGGGGGGAACACTGAA. Translation gives CSVGGGNTE. The complete CDR3 reads CSVGGGNTEAFF. The chain is built from TRBV29-1 and TRBJ1-1; possible D gene TRBD1, 5 bases. With the read ending 3 residues before the CDR3 end, the germline J gene is used to fill in that end. Germline CDR1 SQVTM, CDR2 ANQGSEA. CDR3 length: 12 amino acids. Trimming took off 4 bases at V and 1 base at J, with 7 bases between the two ends.

As regards this clone: With the read ending 3 residues before the CDR3 end, the germline J gene is used to fill in that end. The chain joins TRBV10-3 to TRBJ2-7; 12 nucleotides match TRBD2. CDR3 length: 16 amino acids. Germline V gene lookup returns CDR1 ENHRY and CDR2 SYGVKD. With V trimmed by 2 bases and J by 3 bases, 5 bases remained unmatched. CDR3: CAISETSGRRNYEQYF. The covered CDR3 bases are TGTGCCATCAGTGAGACTAGCGGGAGGAGGAACTACGAG.

This clone was observed many times. The read comes to an end 3 residues before the CDR3 does, leaving the germline J gene to fill in the end. The chain couples TRBV20-1 to TRBJ1-2, with D possibly TRBD1 on 5 matching bases. CDR3 length: 11 residues. CDR1 is DFQATT, CDR2 SNEGSKA, per germline (reference sequence). The CDR3 is CSARSQGVYTF. The DNA read from the CDR3 is TGCAGTGCTAGGTCTCAGGGCGTC.

There are many counts of this clone. The read terminates 3 residues ahead of where the CDR3 ends, so the germline J gene completes it. The V and J genes are TRBV29-1 and TRBJ1-1; TRBD1 is a possible D gene (5 bases). Germline V gene data show CDR1 as SQVTM and CDR2 as ANQGSEA. V shed 6 bases and J shed 5 bases, with 10 bases lying between them. The CDR3 loop spans 11 amino acids. The CDR3 sequence: CSVSRETEAFF. The covered CDR3 bases are TGCAGCGTCTCCAGGGAAACTGAA.

This clone is labeled medium-sized. With the read ending 3 residues before the CDR3 end, the germline J gene is used to fill in that end. The rearrangement joins TRBV5-6 to TRBJ2-7; possible D gene TRBD2, 5 bases. Germline V gives CDR1 SGHDT, CDR2 YYEEEE. This CDR3 has 14 amino acids. The V and J ends lost 7 bases and 5 bases respectively, with 19 bases between them. Partial CDR3 DNA: TGTGCCAGCGCCCAAGTCCCCGGGGATGACGAG. Translating gives CASAQVPGDDE. The entire CDR3 is CASAQVPGDDEQYF.

This clone was detected a few times. The observed sequence ends 3 residues before the CDR3 terminus, with the missing tail filled in from the germline J gene. Other DNA sequences within the sample encode an identical CDR3. The chain has TRBV19 and TRBJ2-7; 8 nucleotides agree with TRBD2. Germline-derived CDR1 and CDR2 are LNHDA and SQIVND (reference sequence). The CDR3 length is 14 residues. The junction had 3 bases not matched to a gene; V was cut back by 3 bases and J by 2 bases. Partial CDR3 DNA: TGTGCCAGTAGTATTACTAGCGGAGCCTACGAG. Protein: CASSITSGAYE. Given in full, the CDR3 is CASSITSGAYEQYF.

This clone was counted between two and nine times. The read falls 3 residues short of the CDR3 end, and the missing part is taken from the germline J gene. The genes are TRBV19 and TRBJ1-6, with 9 bases identical to TRBD1. V trimming: 8 bases; J trimming: 10 bases; junction bases outside the gene matches: 15. The CDR3 has 16 residues. Per germline, CDR1 LNHDA and CDR2 SQIVND (reference sequence). This chain's CDR3 is CASGRTWDRVLSPLHF. CDR3 bases read: TGTGCCAGTGGCCGGACCTGGGACAGGGTATTATCACCC.

This clone was picked up many times. The missing CDR3 end, 3 residues past where the read stops, is filled in from the germline J gene. The chain recombines TRBV20-1 with TRBJ1-6, with D uncertain. The length of the CDR3 is 14 residues. In germline, CDR1 is DFQATT, CDR2 SNEGSKA (reference sequence). Trimming took off 3 bases at V and 8 bases at J, with 14 bases between the two ends. The covered CDR3 bases are TGCAGTGCTAGGACCGTGTCCGGGGATTCACCC. It yields the protein CSARTVSGDSP. The entire CDR3 sequence reads CSARTVSGDSPLHF.

About this clone itself: The observed sequence ends 3 residues before the CDR3 terminus, with the missing tail filled in from the germline J gene. The chain recombines TRBV7-9 with TRBJ2-1, with a possible D match to TRBD1 (6 bases). The CDR3 has 12 residues. Germline-derived CDR1 and CDR2 are SEHNR and FQNEAQ (reference sequence). The V end lost 6 bases, the J end lost 6 bases, and 9 bases lay between the germline ends. CDR3 sequence reads: CASSLRGNEQFF. CDR3 DNA (partial): TGTGCCAGCAGTCTCAGGGGCAATGAG.

This clone has at least ten counts. The observed sequence ends 3 residues before the CDR3 terminus, with the missing tail filled in from the germline J gene. J is TRBJ2-7 and V is TRBV13, with a tentative D call TRBD2 (7 bases). The CDR3 sequence is 12 residues long. CDR1 and CDR2 (germline): PRHDT, FYEKMQ (reference sequence). The V end lost 6 bases, the J end lost 6 bases, and 12 bases lay between the germline ends. CDR3 DNA (partial): TGTGCCAGCAGAGGGGGGGGAGGCGAG. It yields the protein CASRGGGGE. The whole CDR3 protein reads CASRGGGGEQYF.

This clone turned up a few times. From the germline J gene comes the end of the CDR3, since the read stops 3 residues before it. The V gene is TRBV19, the J gene TRBJ2-7, with D possibly being TRBD1 (6 bases). CDR1 and CDR2 (germline): LNHDA, SQIVND (reference sequence). CDR3 size: 16 residues. Trimming removed 4 bases from V and 2 bases from J, with 18 bases in between. The sequenced part of the CDR3 DNA is TGTGCCAGTAGTACTTACTCCTCAGGGGTTGCCTACGAG. Amino acid sequence: CASSTYSSGVAYE. The whole CDR3 sequence reads CASSTYSSGVAYEQYF.

This clone was recorded at least ten times. The DNA ends 3 residues before the CDR3 does, and the rest of the CDR3 is filled in from the germline J gene. This rearrangement joins TRBV13 to TRBJ2-7, with D possibly matching TRBD2 (5 bases). The CDR3 is 17 amino acids. The germline V and J ends were trimmed by 6 bases and 3 bases, with 24 bases remaining between them. CDR1 and CDR2 (germline): PRHDT, FYEKMQ (reference sequence). The DNA read from the CDR3 is TGTGCCAGCAGTTCGTCAACCCCGGCAGCGGAAAACTACGAG. Amino acid sequence: CASSSSTPAAENYE. Given in full, the CDR3 is CASSSSTPAAENYEQYF. Full variable domain (remainder filled in from reference TRBV13 and TRBJ2-7): AAGVIQSPRHLIKEKRETATLKCYPIPRHDTVYWYQQGPGQDPQFLISFYEKMQSDKGSIPDRFSAQQFSDYHSELNMSSLELGDSALYFCASSSSTPAAENYEQYFGPGTRLTVT.

Concerning this clone: The read terminates 3 residues before the CDR3 end, so the remaining end is supplied by the germline J gene. J is TRBJ1-5 and V is TRBV19; a weak D match, TRBD1 (6 bases). Germline values: CDR1 LNHDA, CDR2 SQIVND (reference sequence). Trimming stripped 5 bases from V and 1 base from J, with 15 bases between. CDR3 size: 16 residues. The CDR3 DNA, read in part, is TGTGCCAGTAGTGGGGCAGGGGCGGCGAGCAATCAGCCC. It yields the protein CASSGAGAASNQP. From start to end, the CDR3 is CASSGAGAASNQPQHF.

As concerns this clone: Read coverage stops 3 residues before the CDR3 terminus; the germline J gene supplies the remainder. J is TRBJ2-7 and V is TRBV10-3; 9 bases match TRBD2. Germline V gene sequence: CDR1 ENHRY, CDR2 SYGVKD. The length of the CDR3 is 13 residues. Trimming removed 11 bases from V and 2 bases from J; junction bases left unmatched: 7. The sequenced CDR3 bases are TGTGCCGTGGCTAGCGGGGCTACCTACGAG. Its protein is CAVASGATYE. In full, the CDR3 reads CAVASGATYEQYF.

Concerning this clone itself: The read stops 3 residues short of the end of the CDR3; the missing end is completed from the germline J gene. The genes are TRBV7-9 and TRBJ2-2; D ambiguous. The CDR3 runs to 15 residues. Trimming removed 1 base at V and 6 bases at J, with 12 bases between. Germline assignment: CDR1 SEHNR and CDR2 FQNEAQ (reference sequence). CDR3 region: CASSLGSGFPGELFF. The covered CDR3 bases are TGTGCCAGCAGCTTAGGGTCCGGTTTCCCCGGGGAG. The variable domain in full, with the rest retrieved from reference TRBV7-9 and TRBJ2-2, is DTGVSQNPRHKITKRGQNVTFRCDPISEHNRLYWYRQTLGQGPEFLTYFQNEAQLEKSRLLSDRFSAERPKGSFSTLEIQRTEQGDSAMYLCASSLGSGFPGELFFGEGSRLTVL.

This clone was detected ten times or more. Read coverage stops 3 residues before the CDR3 terminus; the germline J gene supplies the remainder. V usage is TRBV2 and J usage is TRBJ2-3; 9 positions match TRBD1. The CDR3 is made up of 15 amino acids. CDR1 and CDR2 (germline): SNHLY, FYNNEI. V was clipped by 4 bases and J by 4 bases; unmatched bases: 6. This chain's CDR3 is CASSGGTGPPDTQYF. CDR3 bases read: TGTGCCAGCAGTGGCGGGACAGGGCCCCCAGATACG. The full variable domain, with the rest looked up from reference TRBV2 and TRBJ2-3, is EPEVTQTPSHQVTQMGQEVILRCVPISNHLYFYWYRQILGQKVEFLVSFYNNEISEKSEIFDDQFSVERPDGSNFTLKIRSTKLEDSAMYFCASSGGTGPPDTQYFGPGTRLTVL.

This clone was seen ten or more times. The read gets to within 3 residues of the CDR3 end, and the germline J gene fills in the rest. The V gene is TRBV19, the J gene TRBJ2-1; TRBD2 agrees at 10 bases. CDR1 LNHDA and CDR2 SQIVND come from the germline V gene (reference sequence). The J segment lost 2 bases and the V segment lost 3 bases, leaving 4 bases of the junction unmatched. CDR3 size: 16 residues. The sequenced part of the CDR3 DNA is TGTGCCAGTAGTATTGTAGCGGGAGGAGCCTACAATGAG. It specifies CASSIVAGGAYNE. The full CDR3 is CASSIVAGGAYNEQFF.

This clone was recorded at least ten times. From the germline J gene comes the end of the CDR3, since the read stops 3 residues before it. V is TRBV6-2 or TRBV6-3 and J is TRBJ2-7, with D possibly being TRBD1 (6 bases). The CDR3 runs to 14 residues. Trimming shortened V by 5 bases and J by 5 bases, and 16 bases separated the two germline ends. Germline assignment: CDR1 MNHEY and CDR2 SVGEGT. This chain's CDR3 is CASSTLTGNHEQYF. The part of the CDR3 DNA that was read is TGTGCCAGCAGTACCCTGACAGGTAACCACGAG.